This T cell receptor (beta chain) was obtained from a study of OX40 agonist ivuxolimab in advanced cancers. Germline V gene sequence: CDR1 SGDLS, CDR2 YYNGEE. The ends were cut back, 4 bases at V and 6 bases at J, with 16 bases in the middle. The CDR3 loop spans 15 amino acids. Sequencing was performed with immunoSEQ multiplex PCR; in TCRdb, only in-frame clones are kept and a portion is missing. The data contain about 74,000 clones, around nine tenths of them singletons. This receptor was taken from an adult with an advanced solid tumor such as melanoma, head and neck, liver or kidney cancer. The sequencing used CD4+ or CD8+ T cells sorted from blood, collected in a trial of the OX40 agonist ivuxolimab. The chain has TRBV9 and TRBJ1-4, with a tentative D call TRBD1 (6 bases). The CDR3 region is CASSRAGGPHEKLFF. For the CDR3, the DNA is TGTGCCAGCAGCCGGGCCGGGGGGCCTCATGAAAAACTGTTTTTT.